One and the same sample provided the 8 T cell receptor beta chains below, sequenced in a study of blood T cell repertoires in COVID-19. Only in-frame clones appear in the TCRdb table, and some are missing; sequencing was by immunoSEQ multiplex PCR. Found here are 500,000 or so clones, approximately 86% of them singletons; the top ten hold 0.65% to 0.9%. Sequenced: PBMCs or T cells enriched from blood (not recorded which). Every receptor here comes from a young woman who had recovered from COVID-19.

The V gene is TRBV13, the J gene TRBJ2-1; weak D call: TRBD1 (6 bases). CDR3 length: 14 amino acids. CDR1 is PRHDT and CDR2 is FYEKMQ in the germline V gene (reference sequence). The V end was cut by 4 bases, the J end by 1 base, with 8 bases between. CDR3 amino acids: CASSSRGSYNEQFF. DNA for the CDR3: TGTGCCAGCAGCTCTAGGGGGTCCTACAATGAGCAGTTCTTC.

The chain combines TRBV28 with TRBJ1-5; 8 nucleotides match TRBD1. With 6 bases clipped from V and 0 bases from J, the junction kept 13 bases outside the gene matches. The CDR3 is made up of 18 amino acids. Germline V CDR1 and CDR2: MDHEN, SYDVKM. The CDR3 coding sequence is TGTGCCAGCAGCACAGGGGGTCCCCTCCAATATAGCAATCAGCCCCAGCATTTT. This codes for CASSTGGPLQYSNQPQHF.

This clone was found a few times. The chain carries TRBV6-5 and TRBJ2-3; D call uncertain. Trimming took off 9 bases at V and 0 bases at J, with 16 bases between the two ends. This CDR3 contains 15 residues. Germline V gives CDR1 MNHEY, CDR2 SVGAGI. The CDR3 sequence is CASSRYGASTDTQYF. Here the CDR3 DNA reads TGTGCCAGTTCCCGATATGGTGCGAGCACAGATACGCAGTATTTT.

The genes are TRBV25-1 and TRBJ2-3; 7 nucleotides line up with TRBD1. In germline, CDR1 is MGHDK, CDR2 SYGVNS. CDR3 length equals 17 residues. V was pared by 4 bases and J by 0 bases, with 10 bases of the junction left unmatched. Written as DNA, the CDR3 is TGTGCCAGCAGTGCCAGCCCCGGACAGGATAGCACAGATACGCAGTATTTT. Its protein product is CASSASPGQDSTDTQYF.

This clone was detected only once. V is TRBV5-1 and J is TRBJ2-6, with D tentatively TRBD1 (6 bases). The CDR3 has 14 residues. Germline CDR1 and CDR2: SGHRS and YFSETQ. Trimming took off 4 bases at V and 1 base at J, with 6 bases between the two ends. The CDR3 DNA reads TGCGCCAGCAGCACAGGGTCTGGGGCCAACGTCCTGACTTTC. Its protein product is CASSTGSGANVLTF.

The chain has TRBV7-6 and TRBJ2-7, with 9 bases fitting TRBD2. Germline values: CDR1 SGHVS, CDR2 FNYEAQ. Losses at the gene ends were 3 bases for V and 5 bases for J; bases not matched to a gene: 2. The CDR3 totals 13 residues. CDR3 loop: CASSFKRGDEQYF. The CDR3 DNA reads as TGTGCCAGCAGCTTCAAGCGGGGGGACGAGCAGTACTTC.

V gene TRBV6-6 combines with J gene TRBJ2-2; D might be TRBD1 (6 bases). This CDR3 spans 15 amino acids. The V end was cut by 7 bases, the J end by 2 bases, with 14 bases between. CDR1 is MNHNY and CDR2 is SVGAGI in the germline V gene (reference sequence). The CDR3 loop reads CASTLTGLNTGELFF. The CDR3 DNA follows: TGTGCCAGCACTCTGACAGGCTTAAACACCGGGGAGCTGTTTTTT.

This sequence joins TRBV6-6 and TRBJ1-2; the D gene is possibly TRBD1 (5 bases). The CDR3 spans 15 residues. Germline-derived CDR1 and CDR2 are MNHNY and SVGAGI (reference sequence). The V and J ends lost 2 bases and 5 bases respectively, with 15 bases between them. The CDR3 bases are TGTGCCAGCAGTTACGGGGGGTCGCTGGGATATGGCTACACCTTC. Translating it yields CASSYGGSLGYGYTF.